The 19 T cell receptor beta chains below were found in one sample sequenced in a study of T cell repertoires in cytomegalovirus infection. TCRdb fed the reads into MiXCR, producing one record per CDR3 protein. The data show some 390,000 distinct CDR3 sequences, 15% to 20% seen once. The sequenced sample was PBMCs. These receptors came from a human donor in good health (CMV status not recorded). Some clones in this sample may be carry-over from other donors' samples.

This clonotype was detected a few times. This chain joins TRBV7-9 and TRBJ1-1, with no clear D. CDR3 length equals 15 residues. Germline V gives CDR1 SEHNR, CDR2 FQNEAQ (reference sequence). Trimming shortened V by 5 bases and J by 1 base, and 14 bases separated the two germline ends. The CDR3 region is CASSQLLHGNTEAFF. The CDR3 nucleotides are TGTGCCAGCAGCCAACTCCTACATGGGAACACTGAAGCTTTCTTT.

This clonotype was seen a handful of times. V usage is TRBV5-4 and J usage is TRBJ1-5, with 7 bases lining up with TRBD1. Germline V CDR1 and CDR2: SGHNT, YYREEE (reference sequence). Losses at the gene ends were 4 bases for V and 6 bases for J; bases not matched to a gene: 10. The CDR3 has 15 residues. The CDR3 coding sequence is TGTGCCAGCAGCGCCGACAGGGAGCCCGGTCAGCCCCAGCATTTT. Its protein is CASSADREPGQPQHF.

In this sample, this clonotype turned up many times. The rearrangement uses TRBV2 and TRBJ2-3; D is tentatively TRBD1 or TRBD2 (5 bases each). With 6 bases removed from V and 0 bases from J, the gap between germline ends came to 7 bases. The CDR3 totals 13 residues. Germline V gives CDR1 SNHLY, CDR2 FYNNEI. DNA for the CDR3: TGTGCCAGCAGCCGGGACAGCACAGATACGCAGTATTTT. Its protein is CASSRDSTDTQYF.

The chain is built from TRBV4-2 and TRBJ2-5; D gene unclear. The CDR3 is made up of 15 amino acids. Trimming removed 1 base from V and 5 bases from J, with 14 bases in between. Per germline, CDR1 LGHNA and CDR2 YNFKEQ. The CDR3 loop reads CASSQVRSSLETQYF. As DNA, the CDR3 is TGTGCCAGCAGCCAAGTGAGGAGTAGCTTGGAGACCCAGTACTTC.

This clonotype appeared a few times. The rearrangement links TRBV5-1 to TRBJ2-7; possibly TRBD1 for D (5 bases). CDR1 and CDR2 from the germline V gene are SGHRS and YFSETQ. CDR3 length equals 14 residues. V was shortened by 7 bases and J by 6 bases, with 20 bases between the two germline ends. The CDR3 sequence: CASSWQGGSGEQYF. The CDR3 DNA is TGCGCCAGCTCGTGGCAGGGTGGTTCTGGCGAGCAGTACTTC.

The sample holds many counts of this clonotype. The chain recombines TRBV19 with TRBJ2-1, with 9 bases that match TRBD1. Germline V gene sequence: CDR1 LNHDA, CDR2 SQIVND (reference sequence). Unmatched junction bases numbered 19, after V lost 8 bases and J lost 2 bases. CDR3 length equals 19 residues. The CDR3 bases are TGTGCCAGTGGACCTCCGGGACAGGGAGCGCCGGGGGCCTACAATGAGCAGTTCTTC. Its protein is CASGPPGQGAPGAYNEQFF. Full variable domain (outside the CDR3, taken from reference TRBV19 and TRBJ2-1): DGGITQSPKYLFRKEGQNVTLSCEQNLNHDAMYWYRQDPGQGLRLIYYSQIVNDFQKGDIAEGYSVSREKKESFPLTVTSAQKNPTAFYLCASGPPGQGAPGAYNEQFFGPGTRLTVL.

This CDR3 is CASSLLWTASGANVLTF. In nucleotides, the CDR3 is TGTGCCAGCAGCTTACTATGGACTGCCTCTGGGGCCAACGTCCTGACTTTC. J is TRBJ2-6 and V is TRBV11-2; D perhaps matches TRBD2 (5 bases). Germline V lookup: CDR1 SGHAT, CDR2 FQNNGV. There are 17 residues in the CDR3. The ends were cut back, 2 bases at V and 0 bases at J, with 11 bases in the middle.

This clonotype was counted at least ten times. This sequence joins TRBV7-6 and TRBJ1-5; possibly TRBD1 for D (6 bases). Between the trimmed V and J ends, which lost 6 bases and 6 bases, there was a span of 18 bases. The V gene's germline CDR1 is SGHVS and CDR2 FNYEAQ. The CDR3 runs to 15 residues. The chain's CDR3 is CASSPSGASGQPQHF. In DNA, the CDR3 is TGTGCCAGCAGTCCCTCAGGGGCGTCAGGTCAGCCCCAGCATTTT.

The table lists this clonotype with a few counts. The rearrangement links TRBV12-3 or TRBV12-4 to TRBJ1-3; 7 nucleotides match TRBD1. This CDR3 contains 13 residues. With V trimmed by 3 bases and J by 8 bases, 4 bases remained unmatched. CDR3 nucleotides: TGTGCCAGCAGTTTCGCAGGGGGGGACACCATATATTTT. Amino acids: CASSFAGGDTIYF.

This clonotype was picked up many times. The chain employs TRBV6-2 or TRBV6-3 and TRBJ2-1, with a weak D call TRBD2 (6 bases). Trimming stripped 8 bases from V and 8 bases from J, with 16 bases between. Germline-derived CDR1 and CDR2 are MNHEY and SVGEGT. The CDR3 contains 13 residues. This CDR3 is CASGILAIYEQFF. The CDR3 DNA reads TGTGCCAGCGGCATTCTAGCGATCTATGAGCAGTTCTTC.

V gene TRBV7-2 combines with J gene TRBJ2-2; D not certain. Trimming shortened V by 6 bases and J by 10 bases, and 9 bases separated the two germline ends. The CDR3 has 11 residues. Germline V gives CDR1 SGHTA, CDR2 FQGNSA. In DNA, the CDR3 is TGTGCCAGCAGAATCCGGGCGGAGCTGTTTTTT. It specifies CASRIRAELFF. The full variable domain, rest sourced from reference TRBV7-2 and TRBJ2-2, is GAGVSQSPSNKVTEKGKDVELRCDPISGHTALYWYRQSLGQGLEFLIYFQGNSAPDKSGLPSDRFSAERTGGSVSTLTIQRTQQEDSAVYLCASRIRAELFFGEGSRLTVL.

This clonotype was picked up a small number of times. This chain uses TRBV5-1 with TRBJ1-2; TRBD1 is a possible D gene (5 bases). The V and J ends lost 0 bases and 7 bases respectively, with 13 bases between them. The CDR3 is 14 residues long. Germline CDR1 and CDR2: SGHRS and YFSETQ. The CDR3 loop is CASSLDTGSSGYTF. The CDR3 nucleotides read TGCGCCAGCAGCTTGGATACAGGATCATCTGGCTACACCTTC.

The J gene is TRBJ2-3, the V gene TRBV20-1; D not certain. CDR1 DFQATT and CDR2 SNEGSKA come from the germline V gene (reference sequence). CDR3 length: 11 residues. Trimming stripped 1 base from V and 5 bases from J, with 4 bases between. The CDR3 spells CSARAQDTQYF. The CDR3 bases are TGCAGTGCTAGAGCCCAAGATACGCAGTATTTT.

This clonotype showed up just a few times. The chain carries TRBV20-1 and TRBJ2-3; D is unresolved. V was cut by 3 bases and J by 0 bases, with 13 bases left in between. In germline, CDR1 is DFQATT, CDR2 SNEGSKA (reference sequence). The CDR3 totals 15 residues. CDR3 protein: CSASALLLSTDTQYF. DNA for the CDR3: TGCAGTGCTAGCGCCCTTCTCCTTAGCACAGATACGCAGTATTTT.

This clonotype occurred many times. This chain uses TRBV12-3 or TRBV12-4 with TRBJ2-3; D is ambiguous. The V gene lost 6 bases and the J gene lost 9 bases, with 10 bases spanning the gap. The CDR3 is 11 amino acids. As DNA, the CDR3 is TGTGCCAGCAGCTCGCATAGGACGCAGTATTTT. This translates into CASSSHRTQYF.

This clonotype was detected only a few times. In nucleotides, the CDR3 is TGCAGTGCCCCGATCCGGGTTCCCCCCGATACGCAGTATTTT. Its protein is CSAPIRVPPDTQYF. The rearrangement uses TRBV20-1 and TRBJ2-3; no definite D call. V lost 6 bases, J lost 6 bases, and 19 bases lay in between. CDR1 is DFQATT, CDR2 SNEGSKA, per germline (reference sequence). The CDR3 is made up of 14 amino acids.

This clonotype has just a few counts. The chain joins TRBV5-1 to TRBJ2-2; no clear D. V was pared by 0 bases and J by 4 bases, with 10 bases between. Germline-derived CDR1 and CDR2 are SGHRS and YFSETQ. The CDR3 is 15 amino acids. The CDR3 DNA follows: TGCGCCAGCAGCTTGGAGAGCCCGAGCACCGGGGAGCTGTTTTTT. Its protein product is CASSLESPSTGELFF.

A few counts support this clonotype. This sequence joins TRBV7-8 and TRBJ2-5; no clear D. Germline V gene data show CDR1 as SGHVS and CDR2 as FQNEAQ. The CDR3 spans 13 residues. V was pared by 3 bases and J by 5 bases, with 10 bases between. DNA of the CDR3: TGTGCCAGCAGCTTCTTGAGGTCGGAGACCCAGTACTTC. Translation: CASSFLRSETQYF.

The chain uses TRBV5-1 and TRBJ1-6; D not resolved. This CDR3 is 14 amino acids long. Germline CDR1 reads SGHRS; CDR2 reads YFSETQ. Trimming shortened V by 1 base and J by 7 bases, and 9 bases separated the two germline ends. DNA of the CDR3: TGCGCCAGCAGCTTGAGGTCAGCGAATTCACCCCTCCACTTT. This codes for CASSLRSANSPLHF.